Shown below are 21 T cell receptor beta chains from a single sample sequenced in a study of cytomegalovirus exposure and HLA in healthy donors. Researchers ran the PCR with 60 Vbeta and 13 Jbeta primers. The assay was immunoSEQ multiplex PCR, and TCRdb's table has in-frame clones only and misses some. Of approximately 130,000 clones in the sample, over 70% were seen once. Sequencing was carried out using PBMCs. These receptors were collected from a woman younger than 30 in good health and CMV-seronegative.

The chain couples TRBV19 to TRBJ2-7; TRBD1 agrees at 10 bases. This CDR3 has 15 amino acids. CDR1 is LNHDA and CDR2 is SQIVND in the germline V gene (reference sequence). The J segment lost 1 base and the V segment lost 5 bases, leaving 5 bases of the junction unmatched. The CDR3 bases are TGTGCCAGTAGTGTGGGGACAGGGGTATCCTACGAGCAGTACTTC. Protein sequence: CASSVGTGVSYEQYF.

The rearrangement uses TRBV7-8 and TRBJ1-2; D possibly corresponds to TRBD1 (6 bases). V was clipped by 4 bases and J by 6 bases, with 18 bases between them. The germline gives CDR1 SGHVS, CDR2 FQNEAQ. The CDR3 runs to 15 residues. As DNA, the CDR3 is TGTGCCAGCAGCTGGGGATCAGGGGTGGTAGATGGCTACACCTTC. Encoded protein: CASSWGSGVVDGYTF.

In its sample, this clone was seen once. The chain links TRBV2 to TRBJ1-1; D may be TRBD1 (5 bases). V gave up 6 bases and J gave up 3 bases, with 11 bases separating them. CDR3 length: 13 residues. The germline V gene has CDR1 SNHLY and CDR2 FYNNEI. The DNA for the CDR3 is TGTGCCAGCAGACGAGAAGGGGACACTGAAGCTTTCTTT. This encodes CASRREGDTEAFF.

The CDR3 loop is CASSEQSGGAETQYF. In DNA form, the CDR3 reads TGTGCCAGCAGTGAACAAAGCGGGGGGGCTGAGACCCAGTACTTC. This chain joins TRBV6-1 and TRBJ2-5, with 10 bases matching TRBD2. This CDR3 comprises 15 residues. CDR1 and CDR2 from the germline V gene are MNHNS and SASEGT. The V gene end was trimmed by 2 bases and the J gene end by 5 bases; junction bases not matched to a gene: 5.

The V and J genes are TRBV4-1 and TRBJ1-3, with D unclear. V was shortened by 1 base and J by 0 bases, with 13 bases between the two germline ends. The CDR3 loop spans 17 amino acids. Per germline, CDR1 MGHRA and CDR2 YSYEKL. In DNA form, the CDR3 reads TGCGCCAGCAGCCAAGGAGCGTCCGCTTACTCTGGAAACACCATATATTTT. As protein: CASSQGASAYSGNTIYF.

V usage is TRBV7-3 and J usage is TRBJ2-2; D is perhaps TRBD1 (6 bases). The germline CDR1 and CDR2 sequences are SGHTA and FQGTGA. With 4 bases removed from V and 6 bases from J, the gap between germline ends came to 12 bases. The CDR3 has 14 residues. CDR3 nucleotide sequence: TGTGCCAGCAGCTCGCAGGGGATCGCCGGGGAGCTGTTTTTT. Protein sequence: CASSSQGIAGELFF. Using reference TRBV7-3 and TRBJ2-2 for the parts outside the CDR3, the full variable domain is GAGVSQTPSNKVTEKGKYVELRCDPISGHTALYWYRQSLGQGPEFLIYFQGTGAADDSGLPNDRFFAVRPEGSVSTLKIQRTERGDSAVYLCASSSQGIAGELFFGEGSRLTVL.

Only a few counts were recorded for this clone. The chain employs TRBV5-1 and TRBJ1-1, with TRBD1 matching 11 bases. The junction had 5 bases not matched to a gene; V was cut back by 3 bases and J by 4 bases. The CDR3 consists of 15 residues. The germline V gene encodes CDR1 SGHRS and CDR2 YFSETQ. The DNA of the CDR3 is TGCGCCAGCAGCTCCCCCGGGACAGGGGGCACTGAAGCTTTCTTT. This codes for CASSSPGTGGTEAFF.

V usage is TRBV5-5 and J usage is TRBJ1-2; TRBD1 matches at 8 bases. Germline values: CDR1 SGHKS, CDR2 YYEKEE (reference sequence). Trimming cost V 5 bases and J 6 bases; bases outside gene matches: 6. The CDR3 covers 13 residues. This CDR3 reads CASSPQGANGYTF. CDR3 DNA: TGTGCCAGCAGTCCTCAGGGGGCGAATGGCTACACCTTC.

This clone was detected once. J is TRBJ2-3 and V is TRBV7-8, with TRBD2 matching over 7 bases. Germline V gene sequence: CDR1 SGHVS, CDR2 FQNEAQ. J lost 5 bases, V lost 4 bases, and 12 bases had no gene match. The CDR3 length is 16 residues. CDR3 bases: TGTGCCAGCAGCTCGCGAGCGGGACTCACGGTAGATACGCAGTATTTT. Amino acid sequence: CASSSRAGLTVDTQYF.

V gene TRBV6-1 combines with J gene TRBJ1-1; a weak D match, TRBD1 (5 bases). In germline, CDR1 is MNHNS, CDR2 SASEGT. The length of the CDR3 is 11 residues. The V end lost 8 bases, the J end lost 1 base, and 5 bases lay between the germline ends. The CDR3 loop reads CASDRNTEAFF. CDR3 bases: TGTGCCAGCGACAGGAACACTGAAGCTTTCTTT.

This chain joins TRBV13 and TRBJ2-5, with TRBD1 as a possible D gene (6 bases). CDR1 PRHDT and CDR2 FYEKMQ come from the germline V gene (reference sequence). CDR3 size: 12 residues. V was trimmed by 6 bases and J by 3 bases, leaving 8 bases between them. The CDR3 DNA is TGTGCCAGCAGTCCAGGGGAAGAGACCCAGTACTTC. As protein: CASSPGEETQYF.

The chain has TRBV29-1 and TRBJ2-7, with D possibly being TRBD2 (5 bases). V was shortened by 7 bases and J by 0 bases, with 7 bases between the two germline ends. The CDR3 consists of 11 residues. The V gene's germline CDR1 is SQVTM and CDR2 ANQGSEA. CDR3 sequence: CSAGISYEQYF. Written as DNA, the CDR3 is TGCAGCGCCGGGATCTCCTACGAGCAGTACTTC.

The CDR3 DNA reads as TGTGCCATTGCGGGACAGGGGGAGTCCGGCTACACCTTC. The encoded protein is CAIAGQGESGYTF. The chain couples TRBV19 to TRBJ1-2, with 11 bases lining up with TRBD1. Germline CDR1 is LNHDA and CDR2 is SQIVND (reference sequence). CDR3 length equals 13 residues. Unmatched junction bases numbered 9, after V lost 10 bases and J lost 8 bases.

CDR3 coding DNA: TGTGCCATCAGTGGGGGCCAGGGTCGAGAAAGGAACACTGAAGCTTTCTTT. It encodes CAISGGQGRERNTEAFF. The chain has TRBV10-3 and TRBJ1-1, with a tentative D call TRBD1 (5 bases). CDR3 length: 17 amino acids. Trimming shortened V by 4 bases and J by 1 base, and 19 bases separated the two germline ends. Germline values: CDR1 ENHRY, CDR2 SYGVKD.

The CDR3 reads CASSPGLGELFYGYTF. The CDR3 region has the DNA TGCGCCAGCAGCCCCGGGTTAGGGGAACTCTTCTATGGCTACACCTTC. The chain links TRBV4-3 to TRBJ1-2; D is perhaps TRBD1 (5 bases). The CDR3 is 16 amino acids. CDR1 and CDR2 from the germline V gene are LGHNA and YSLEER. V dropped 4 bases and J dropped 4 bases, with 19 bases sitting between them.

CDR3 nucleotide sequence: TGTGCCAGCAGCTTGGATAGGGGATCACCCCACAACAATGAGCAGTTCTTC. This translates into CASSLDRGSPHNNEQFF. The chain carries TRBV5-4 and TRBJ2-1, with a weak D call TRBD1 (5 bases). CDR1 is SGHNT and CDR2 is YYREEE in the germline V gene (reference sequence). This CDR3 is built from 17 residues. Trimming cost V 0 bases and J 5 bases, with 18 bases left between them. Full variable domain (remainder filled in from reference TRBV5-4 and TRBJ2-1): ETGVTQSPTHLIKTRGQQVTLRCSSQSGHNTVSWYQQALGQGPQFIFQYYREEENGRGNFPPRFSGLQFPNYSSELNVNALELDDSALYLCASSLDRGSPHNNEQFFGPGTRLTVL.

The J gene is TRBJ2-7, the V gene TRBV7-6; D perhaps matches TRBD1 (6 bases). The V gene lost 2 bases and the J gene lost 1 base, with 18 bases spanning the gap. Germline V gene lookup returns CDR1 SGHVS and CDR2 FNYEAQ. This CDR3 has 17 residues. CDR3 sequence (DNA): TGTGCCAGCAGCTTATATTACGGGGAAGGACAGTCCTACGAGCAGTACTTC. Protein: CASSLYYGEGQSYEQYF.

The CDR3 DNA sequence: TGTGCCAGTAGTATAGGCCCGGGACAGGGGTATGGCTACACCTTC. Translation: CASSIGPGQGYGYTF. This chain joins TRBV19 and TRBJ1-2, with 10 nucleotides matching TRBD1. CDR3 size: 15 residues. After removal of 1 base from V and 5 bases from J, the junction contained 4 bases not matched to a gene. Germline CDR1 reads LNHDA; CDR2 reads SQIVND (reference sequence).

The chain employs TRBV6-4 and TRBJ2-5; 10 bases line up with TRBD2. This CDR3 region has 15 residues. V shed 3 bases, J shed 0 bases, and the junction held 1 base outside the gene matches. Looked up from germline, CDR1 is MRHNA and CDR2 is SNTAGT. DNA of the CDR3: TGTGCCAGCAGTGAAACTAGCGGGGACCAAGAGACCCAGTACTTC. The encoded protein is CASSETSGDQETQYF.

J is TRBJ2-7 and V is TRBV7-2, with a tentative D call TRBD1 (6 bases). CDR3 length: 14 amino acids. Germline CDR1 is SGHTA and CDR2 is FQGNSA. The V gene lost 0 bases and the J gene lost 11 bases, with 17 bases spanning the gap. The CDR3 bases are TGTGCCAGCAGCTTAGCTAATAGACAGGATAAGGAGTACTTC. As protein: CASSLANRQDKEYF.

The rearrangement links TRBV5-6 to TRBJ2-5, with a tentative D call TRBD2 (6 bases). Trimming cost V 4 bases and J 7 bases, with 14 bases left between them. The CDR3 loop spans 13 amino acids. Germline-derived CDR1 and CDR2 are SGHDT and YYEEEE. The CDR3 nucleotides are TGTGCCAGCAGCCTCAGTCCCGGGGGGACCCAGTACTTC. Its translation: CASSLSPGGTQYF.